This TCR beta chain came from a study of cytomegalovirus exposure and HLA in healthy donors. General study points: An observed cluster of highly shared sequence variants was recorded as a likely sequencing artifact. The study put under 200 TCR beta chains on its list as cytomegalovirus-associated.

As concerns this clone: What it binds is not known.

Primers: 60 Vbeta forward and 13 Jbeta reverse. The assay was immunoSEQ multiplex PCR, and TCRdb's table has in-frame clones only and misses some. The repertoire has 100,000 to 150,000 clones, around 72% of them found once; the top ten carry about 3.9%. V gave up 5 bases and J gave up 13 bases, with 27 bases separating them. CDR1 and CDR2 (germline): SGHNT, YENEEA. The CDR3 extends over 16 amino acids. The receptor was isolated from a man between 45 and 60 years old in good health and CMV-seropositive. The specimen sequenced was PBMCs. The chain has TRBV11-3 and TRBJ2-1; D perhaps matches TRBD1 (6 bases). CDR3 sequence: CASSPPPMTGSHTQFF. Written as DNA, the CDR3 is TGTGCCAGCAGCCCGCCCCCTATGACAGGCTCACACACCCAGTTCTTC.